This record covers a single T cell receptor beta chain. With 5 bases removed from V and 1 base from J, the gap between germline ends came to 12 bases. The CDR3 contains 14 residues. Germline V gene lookup returns CDR1 SEHNR and CDR2 FQNEAQ (reference sequence). The data are from a study of early T cells in non-severe SARS-CoV-2 infection. Researchers attached unique molecular identifiers to individual cDNA molecules. From the 5' RACE reads, TCRdb called clonotypes with MiXCR, one entry per CDR3 protein. The sample has 66,000 or so distinct CDR3 sequences, 10% to 11% seen once; the top ten hold more than 1.5%.

V gene TRBV7-9 combines with J gene TRBJ2-7; possible D gene TRBD2, 6 bases. The sample comprised whole blood. The TCR originated in an adult who was a healthcare worker with PCR-confirmed SARS-CoV-2 infection or an uninfected control (not recorded which). The CDR3 is CASSPPGLSYEQYF. The DNA of the CDR3 is TGTGCCAGCAGCCCCCCGGGACTGTCCTACGAGCAGTACTTC.